These 15 T cell receptor beta chains share one sample of origin, sequenced in a study of healthy donors' naive CD4 and CD8 T cells. TCR libraries were built from 400 to 650 ng of total RNA by linear amplification. One entry per CDR3 protein results from TCRdb running MiXCR on the reads. The sample records roughly 200,000 distinct CDR3 sequences, under 85% being singletons. Sequenced input: naive CD4+ and CD8+ T cells sorted from blood, pooled from several donors. The receptors here all came from a pool of human donors in good health; the sample pools cells from several healthy donors.

The chain uses TRBV30 and TRBJ1-1, with TRBD1 identical over 7 bases. With 3 bases clipped from V and 10 bases from J, the junction kept 8 bases outside the gene matches. The CDR3 extends over 12 amino acids. Germline lookup yields CDR1 GTSNPN and CDR2 SVGIG (reference sequence). CDR3 residues: CAWRFTGAAAFF. DNA of the CDR3: TGTGCCTGGAGGTTCACAGGGGCGGCAGCTTTCTTT.

The genes are TRBV29-1 and TRBJ1-1; D not resolved. Germline lookup yields CDR1 SQVTM and CDR2 ANQGSEA. The CDR3 covers 14 residues. Trimming removed 6 bases at V and 1 base at J, with 15 bases between. CDR3 in amino acids: CSVGSITANTEAFF. The DNA for the CDR3 is TGCAGCGTCGGCTCCATCACAGCGAACACTGAAGCTTTCTTT.

The rearrangement links TRBV13 to TRBJ2-7; TRBD2 agrees at 7 bases. Per germline, CDR1 PRHDT and CDR2 FYEKMQ (reference sequence). V shed 5 bases and J 2 bases; nucleotides not matched to a gene: 3. The CDR3 totals 13 residues. The CDR3 region is CASSTTSTYEQYF. Here the CDR3 DNA reads TGTGCCAGCAGCACGACTAGCACCTACGAGCAGTACTTC.

This rearrangement joins TRBV27 to TRBJ1-1; D unresolved. The germline V gene encodes CDR1 MNHEY and CDR2 SMNVEV (reference sequence). Trimming shortened V by 0 bases and J by 3 bases, and 11 bases separated the two germline ends. The CDR3 is 15 residues long. In DNA, the CDR3 is TGTGCCAGCAGTTTATCCCGGGGTTTGGACACTGAAGCTTTCTTT. As protein: CASSLSRGLDTEAFF.

The rearrangement joins TRBV11-2 to TRBJ2-7, with D possibly being TRBD2 (5 bases). CDR1 is SGHAT, CDR2 FQNNGV, per germline. The CDR3 contains 16 residues. Trimming took 1 base from V and 0 from J, leaving 13 bases between them. CDR3 region: CASSLASAGGSYEQYF. Here the CDR3 DNA reads TGTGCCAGCAGCTTAGCTTCTGCGGGTGGCTCCTACGAGCAGTACTTC.

This rearrangement joins TRBV6-2 or TRBV6-3 to TRBJ2-1; D might be TRBD1 (6 bases). Trimming took 10 bases from V and 5 from J, leaving 21 bases between them. The CDR3 sequence is 15 residues long. Germline V gene lookup returns CDR1 MNHEY and CDR2 SVGEGT. The CDR3: CATYPLGQPHNEQFF. CDR3 nucleotide sequence: TGTGCCACCTACCCCCTCGGACAGCCCCACAATGAGCAGTTCTTC.

The J gene is TRBJ2-3, the V gene TRBV27; D might be TRBD2 (6 bases). Trimming shortened V by 5 bases and J by 2 bases, and 8 bases separated the two germline ends. CDR1 MNHEY and CDR2 SMNVEV come from the germline V gene (reference sequence). The CDR3 length is 13 residues. The CDR3 DNA is TGTGCCAGCAGTCCGGGACTCACAGATACGCAGTATTTT. Translated, it gives CASSPGLTDTQYF.

The chain couples TRBV29-1 to TRBJ1-5; no reliable D call. This CDR3 spans 13 amino acids. Germline assignment: CDR1 SQVTM and CDR2 ANQGSEA. Trimming took 3 bases from V and 3 from J, leaving 9 bases between them. Written as DNA, the CDR3 is TGCAGCGTTGATGCCGGTTTCAATCAGCCCCAGCATTTT. Amino acids: CSVDAGFNQPQHF.

A word on this clonotype: Germline and junction disagree at one end, which may indicate a read error. This rearrangement joins TRBV20-1 to TRBJ2-7; possibly TRBD1 or TRBD2 for D (6 bases each). In germline, CDR1 is DFQATT, CDR2 SNEGSKA (reference sequence). CDR3 length: 10 residues. The CDR3 reads CSARGTEGGF. The CDR3 DNA reads TGCAGTGCAAGAGGAACGGAGGGGGGATTC.

This clonotype appeared a few times. The rearrangement uses TRBV29-1 and TRBJ1-2; tentatively, D is TRBD1 (5 bases). Germline V gene sequence: CDR1 SQVTM, CDR2 ANQGSEA. The CDR3 loop spans 11 amino acids. Between the trimmed V and J ends, which lost 4 bases and 6 bases, there was a span of 9 bases. CDR3 DNA sequence: TGCAGCGTTGCCCAGGGAGATGGCTACACCTTC. This codes for CSVAQGDGYTF.

The chain couples TRBV29-1 to TRBJ1-2; 7 bases agree with TRBD1. The CDR3 has 14 residues. V was pared by 7 bases and J by 8 bases, with 16 bases of the junction left unmatched. Per germline, CDR1 SQVTM and CDR2 ANQGSEA. CDR3 amino acids: CSAILPGGVSGYTF. The CDR3, as DNA: TGCAGCGCCATACTTCCAGGGGGAGTTTCGGGCTACACCTTC. The full variable domain, rest sourced from reference TRBV29-1 and TRBJ1-2, is SAVISQKPSRDICQRGTSLTIQCQVDSQVTMMFWYRQQPGQSLTLIATANQGSEATYESGFVIDKFPISRPNLTFSTLTVSNMSPEDSSIYLCSAILPGGVSGYTFGSGTRLTVV.

V gene TRBV29-1 combines with J gene TRBJ1-1, with D tentatively TRBD1 (5 bases). Germline V gene data show CDR1 as SQVTM and CDR2 as ANQGSEA. Trimming cost V 6 bases and J 6 bases, with 20 bases left between them. The CDR3 contains 14 residues. The chain's CDR3 is CSVAKAGLNPEAFF. DNA for the CDR3: TGCAGCGTGGCCAAGGCAGGGTTAAACCCTGAAGCTTTCTTT.

This chain connects TRBV27 to TRBJ2-7, with D perhaps TRBD1 (5 bases). The CDR3 contains 14 residues. Germline loops: CDR1 MNHEY, CDR2 SMNVEV (reference sequence). V gave up 2 bases and J gave up 4 bases, with 12 bases separating them. The CDR3 region is CASSLNGRAYEQYF. In DNA form, the CDR3 reads TGTGCCAGCAGTTTAAATGGCAGGGCGTACGAGCAGTACTTC.

In DNA, the CDR3 is TGCAGTGCTAGAGATCGGCAGCGGGAGGGGGCCCTCAATGAGCAGTTCTTC. Translation: CSARDRQREGALNEQFF. The chain has TRBV20-1 and TRBJ2-1; 10 bases are shared with TRBD2. Losses at the gene ends were 0 bases for V and 6 bases for J; bases not matched to a gene: 11. The CDR3 is 17 residues long. The germline V gene has CDR1 DFQATT and CDR2 SNEGSKA (reference sequence).

The chain recombines TRBV4-3 with TRBJ2-7, with D unclear. The germline V and J ends were trimmed by 2 bases and 1 base, with 9 bases remaining between them. CDR3 size: 14 residues. From germline, CDR1 is LGHNA and CDR2 YSLEER. The CDR3 sequence: CASSQSVASYEQYF. In nucleotides, the CDR3 is TGCGCCAGCAGCCAAAGCGTCGCTTCCTACGAGCAGTACTTC.